This TCR beta chain was documented in a study of blood T cell repertoires in COVID-19. At the level of the study: Both acute and convalescent COVID-19 samples were obtained from the United States, Italy and Spain.

In the original workflow: From reference gene primer amplification, estimates of nucleated cell counts were derived. Sequencing used immunoSEQ multiplex PCR; TCRdb keeps in-frame clones, though not all of them. V, J and clone size reflect that table, while D and trimming were determined from the DNA. Of about 160,000 clones listed, about 90% are singletons. Patients from Seattle were sampled longitudinally, starting during active infection. The CDR3 covers 15 residues. Looked up from germline, CDR1 is MNHEY and CDR2 is SVGEGT. The germline V and J ends were trimmed by 5 bases and 4 bases, with 17 bases remaining between them.

The receptor was isolated from a man aged 25 to 45 with COVID-19, enrolled during active disease. The chain recombines TRBV6-2 or TRBV6-3 with TRBJ1-1; the D gene is possibly TRBD1 (6 bases). Sequencing used peripheral blood. The CDR3 nucleotides are TGTGCCAGCAGTCTGCCTGGGCAGGGGATCACTGAAGCTTTCTTT. This gives the protein CASSLPGQGITEAFF.